Listed here is a single T cell receptor beta chain. This clonotype was recorded a few times. It has no known antigen specificity. Qualities for individual bases were not recorded, and no much larger clone is one base off. The germline V gene provides CDR1 SQVTM and CDR2 ANQGSEA. Trimming takes 0 bases from V and 6 bases from J, and the germline ends sit 18 bases apart. The CDR3 contains 15 residues, cysteine and phenylalanine counted. Only the CDR3 portion is preserved as DNA: 45 bases, with reading frame beginning at the first base. This sample was included in a study of T-cell memory formation after mild COVID-19 (dated by TCRdb to the early 2020s). About the investigation overall: TCR sequence clusters from the two donors were largely donor specific. The cohort comprised two young, previously healthy adult volunteers, one female and one male. In a couple of donors, T-cell clones that expanded and contracted after mild COVID-19 were tracked by sequencing TCRalpha and TCRbeta repertoires over time. General study outcomes and caveats: Some responding clones were detected in pre-infection memory, suggesting pre-existing cross-reactive memory T cells joined the SARS-CoV-2 response. Clones that contracted from day 15 to 85 showed balanced CD4/CD8 phenotypes, whereas a second wave of clones that expanded from day 15 to 37 leaned towards CD4+. Only a couple of mild cases were covered in the study, and larger cohorts including severe cases with pre-infection samples were considered necessary. Contracting CD4+ clones turned up mainly in the CM and EM memory subsets, whereas EMRA was where CD8+ clones were enriched. SARS-CoV-2 specificity was not confirmed for the second-wave clones peaking on day 37.

The listed sequencing device is Illumina NovaSeq 6000. Using 5'RACE with constant-segment primers, TCRalpha and TCRbeta cDNA libraries were constructed, with sample barcodes and unique molecular identifiers added in the process. RNA was extracted from every sample with Trizol reagent. Libraries were amplified in two PCR steps, with a second sample barcode and Illumina TruSeq adapters added in the second step. Libraries were sequenced on an Illumina NovaSeq with 2 x 150 bp paired-end reads. For the original study's pipeline: Reads were demultiplexed and collapsed into UMI-guided consensus sequences with migec v1.2.7. Using mixcr v2.1.11, UMI consensuses were aligned to TRA and TRB V and J templates and then assembled into clonotypes. A clonotype was counted as expanded or contracted only when both edgeR and NoisET called the clonotype significant, with the noise models trained on biological replicates. edgeR calls used a false discovery rate-adjusted p below 0.01 and a log2 fold-change threshold of 1. As an exploratory analysis of dynamics, max-normalized trajectories of the 1000 most abundant clonotypes were examined by PCA with hierarchical clustering. The CD4 or CD8 phenotype of responding clones was assigned using the separately sequenced CD4+ and CD8+ repertoires. TCRdb trimmed the raw reads at Q25, called clones with MiXCR and kept productive beta chains. Each entry is one CDR3 protein sequence, shown with its most common DNA and genes. TCRdb, not the authors, supplied the V and J calls. The sample table contains hundreds of thousands of distinct CDR3 sequences; only one count was recorded for 25% to 30% of them. Approximately 15% of the sample is taken by the ten largest.

Ficoll-Paque density gradient centrifugation was used to isolate PBMCs. The chain was built from TRBV29-1 and TRBJ2-7; D gene: possibly TRBD2, on 6 matching bases. The specimen was PBMCs or a T cell subset sorted from them (not recorded which). This TCR was recovered from an adult woman who had mild COVID-19 (a few samples of this study predate the infection). The sample titles of this study are shuffled in the database, so cell type and time point are left out; the donor was told from shared clones. The nucleotide sequence is TGCAGCGTTGAAGATCTAATAGGGACTCCAGGCGAGCAGTACTTC. It encodes CSVEDLIGTPGEQYF.